The sequence of this T cell receptor beta chain was determined in a study of regulatory and conventional T cells in RAG deficiency. Remarks on this clone: The antigen is undetermined.

The data were produced by immunoSEQ multiplex PCR, yet TCRdb's version contains in-frame clones alone and is incomplete. The sample holds roughly 20,000 clones, roughly 87% seen once. The CDR3 loop spans 16 amino acids. Germline V gene data show CDR1 as MNHEY and CDR2 as SVGAGI. The trim removed 0 bases at V and 9 bases at J, leaving 5 bases unmatched. Whole-study findings and limits: Shannon entropy was markedly lower and Simpson indices higher in RAG-deficient patients than control T-cell subsets. Treg unique TCR beta sequences were approximately 100-fold fewer in Omenn syndrome and CID/AS patients than controls. Omenn patients showed >90% Treg-Tconv overlap and shorter CDR3 lengths.

The sorted regulatory T cells were CD4+, CD25-high and CD127-low, with genomic DNA sequenced. These data also featured in a second study, about regulatory T cells. Turning to that study: Amplification used 52 TRBV primers and 13 TRBJ primers.

The gene calls are TRBV6-5 and TRBJ1-6; TRBD1 aligns across 10 bases. The source of this sequence is a human donor in good health. Sequenced material: Tregs sorted from blood. The CDR3 spells CASSYSQRTGGSPLHF. The CDR3 DNA follows: TGTGCCAGCAGTTACTCCCAAAGGACAGGGGGTTCACCCCTCCACTTT.